One and the same sample provided the 26 T cell receptor beta chains below, sequenced in a study of T cells in Graves' hyperthyroidism and ophthalmopathy. Using RNA transcripts as the source, TCR beta CDR3 regions were amplified. The HTBI primer set served for first-round RT-PCR of the TCR CDR3. TCRdb independently ran MiXCR on the multiplex PCR reads; one entry per CDR3 protein. The sample contains nearly 750,000 distinct CDR3 sequences, roughly a third of which appear only once. The sequenced sample was blood. The receptors originated from a woman in her forties with Graves' hyperthyroidism.

The chain combines TRBV6-2 or TRBV6-3 with TRBJ2-7, with D uncertain. V was cut by 2 bases and J by 0 bases, with 11 bases left in between. The germline V gene encodes CDR1 MNHEY and CDR2 SVGEGT. The CDR3 contains 15 residues. This CDR3 reads CASSYDTTGSYEQYF. The CDR3 DNA follows: TGTGCCAGCAGTTACGACACGACCGGCTCCTACGAGCAGTACTTC.

A remark on this clonotype: A much larger clone is a single base away; this may be a read error. The final CDR3 position lacks the conserved phenylalanine or tryptophan, pointing to a likely read error. The chain uses TRBV7-9 and TRBJ1-2, with D possibly being TRBD1 (6 bases). The CDR3 consists of 16 residues. CDR1 is SEHNR, CDR2 FQNEAQ, per germline (reference sequence). CDR3 protein: CASSQEGVSSYTGYTI. The CDR3 DNA is TGCGCCAGCAGCCAAGAGGGGGTTAGCTCCTACACCGGCTACACCATC.

V usage is TRBV20-1 and J usage is TRBJ2-2, with TRBD1 as a possible D gene (5 bases). V dropped 1 base and J dropped 7 bases, with 16 bases sitting between them. CDR1 is DFQATT, CDR2 SNEGSKA, per germline (reference sequence). The CDR3 is 15 amino acids. The CDR3 sequence is CSARGPSGSGGELFF. In DNA form, the CDR3 reads TGCAGTGCTAGAGGGCCCTCAGGGTCCGGCGGGGAGCTGTTTTTT.

The table lists this clonotype with a count of one. The chain links TRBV7-2 to TRBJ2-5, with a possible D match to TRBD2 (6 bases). Trimming left V 5 bases short and J 9 bases short, with 16 bases between. Germline CDR1 and CDR2: SGHTA and FQGNSA. This CDR3 has 13 amino acids. The CDR3 sequence: CASSLWGGEAQYF. CDR3 nucleotide sequence: TGTGCCAGCAGCCTATGGGGCGGGGAGGCCCAGTACTTC.

This clonotype was seen a few times. J is TRBJ2-2 and V is TRBV29-1; D ambiguous. Germline CDR1 and CDR2: SQVTM and ANQGSEA. V was pared by 6 bases and J by 4 bases, with 15 bases between. This CDR3 has 14 amino acids. Here the CDR3 DNA reads TGCAGCGTGGGTGTCCCCTCGGGCACCGGGGAGCTGTTTTTT. Its translation: CSVGVPSGTGELFF.

The V call is TRBV28, the J call TRBJ2-5; tentatively, D is TRBD2 (5 bases). V was cut by 5 bases and J by 5 bases, with 12 bases left in between. Germline V gene data show CDR1 as MDHEN and CDR2 as SYDVKM. This CDR3 contains 13 residues. The chain's CDR3 is CASSTFSGETQYF. Here the CDR3 DNA reads TGTGCCAGCAGTACCTTCTCGGGGGAGACCCAGTACTTC.

The rearrangement joins TRBV7-9 to TRBJ2-3; D is possibly TRBD1 (5 bases). Trimming took 2 bases from V and 11 from J, leaving 14 bases between them. From germline, CDR1 is SEHNR and CDR2 FQNEAQ (reference sequence). The CDR3 totals 13 residues. CDR3 loop: CASSLYSDNEQYF. The CDR3, as DNA: TGTGCCAGCAGCTTATACTCGGACAATGAGCAGTATTTT.

This clonotype has a count of ten or more. This rearrangement joins TRBV7-9 to TRBJ1-1, with D perhaps TRBD1 (6 bases). In germline, CDR1 is SEHNR, CDR2 FQNEAQ (reference sequence). V was clipped by 3 bases and J by 3 bases, with 11 bases between them. The CDR3 loop spans 14 amino acids. CDR3 DNA sequence: TGTGCCAGCAGCTTGGGGAGGACAGACACTGAAGCTTTCTTT. It yields the protein CASSLGRTDTEAFF.

This clonotype has ten or more counts. The V and J genes are TRBV14 and TRBJ2-7; the match to TRBD1 covers 8 bases. CDR1 is SGHDN and CDR2 is FVKESK in the germline V gene. V lost 1 base and J lost 5; bases outside the gene matches: 7. This CDR3 contains 15 residues. CDR3 residues: CASSQVRGLGNEQYF. In DNA form, the CDR3 reads TGTGCCAGCAGCCAAGTCAGGGGGCTCGGCAACGAGCAGTACTTC.

This clonotype was counted many times. The V call is TRBV7-9, the J call TRBJ1-5; 8 bases line up with TRBD1. This CDR3 has 16 amino acids. Losses at the gene ends were 3 bases for V and 1 base for J; bases not matched to a gene: 5. Looked up from germline, CDR1 is SEHNR and CDR2 is FQNEAQ (reference sequence). The CDR3 DNA sequence: TGTGCCAGCAGCTTGGGAGACAGGGGAAGCAATCAGCCCCAGCATTTT. Translated: CASSLGDRGSNQPQHF.

The V and J genes are TRBV7-2 and TRBJ1-5; D is undetermined. Trimming pared 5 bases from V and 6 bases from J, leaving 11 bases between. CDR3 length: 13 amino acids. The germline gives CDR1 SGHTA, CDR2 FQGNSA. CDR3 bases: TGTGCCAGCAGCCCCCCCACCGGTCAGCCCCAGCATTTT. This encodes CASSPPTGQPQHF.

CDR3 nucleotides: TGTGCCAGCATAGTGGGGACTACAGCAGATACGCAGTATTTT. Translated, it gives CASIVGTTADTQYF. This rearrangement joins TRBV2 to TRBJ2-3, with 7 bases that match TRBD2. After removal of 7 bases from V and 4 bases from J, the junction contained 8 bases not matched to a gene. Per germline, CDR1 SNHLY and CDR2 FYNNEI. The CDR3 runs 14 residues.

Ten or more counts support this clonotype. V usage is TRBV12-3 or TRBV12-4 and J usage is TRBJ1-3; D gene ambiguous. Trimming removed 5 bases from V and 6 bases from J, with 8 bases in between. The CDR3 totals 12 residues. DNA of the CDR3: TGTGCCAGCAGTCCCCGGGTAAACACCATATATTTT. The encoded protein is CASSPRVNTIYF.

This clonotype was seen ten or more times. This sequence joins TRBV7-2 and TRBJ1-6; D gene ambiguous. The CDR3 is 14 amino acids. Germline-derived CDR1 and CDR2 are SGHTA and FQGNSA. V was cut by 7 bases and J by 10 bases, with 17 bases left in between. The CDR3 DNA is TGTGCCAGCACCCTCGATATTCGGGCCTCACCCCTCCACTTT. This translates into CASTLDIRASPLHF. Using reference TRBV7-2 and TRBJ1-6 for the parts outside the CDR3, the full variable domain is GAGVSQSPSNKVTEKGKDVELRCDPISGHTALYWYRQSLGQGLEFLIYFQGNSAPDKSGLPSDRFSAERTGGSVSTLTIQRTQQEDSAVYLCASTLDIRASPLHFGNGTRLTVT.

The chain couples TRBV28 to TRBJ2-7; the D gene is possibly TRBD1 (6 bases). With 6 bases removed from V and 1 base from J, the gap between germline ends came to 10 bases. The CDR3 has 13 amino acids. Germline V gene lookup returns CDR1 MDHEN and CDR2 SYDVKM. This CDR3 reads CASSHGQSYEQYF. Here the CDR3 DNA reads TGTGCCAGCAGCCATGGACAGTCCTACGAGCAGTACTTC.

In its sample, this clonotype was seen a few times. The chain joins TRBV2 to TRBJ2-7; maybe TRBD2 (5 bases). Germline V lookup: CDR1 SNHLY, CDR2 FYNNEI. The CDR3 has 13 residues. Trimming left V 7 bases short and J 5 bases short, with 15 bases between. The CDR3: CASTEFPGNEQYF. The CDR3 nucleotides are TGTGCCAGCACCGAATTCCCGGGGAACGAGCAGTACTTC.

The V gene is TRBV25-1, the J gene TRBJ1-2; 7 bases line up with TRBD1. Germline V CDR1 and CDR2: MGHDK, SYGVNS. With V trimmed by 6 bases and J by 8 bases, 9 bases remained unmatched. CDR3 length: 13 residues. The CDR3 loop reads CASRGEGASGYTF. In nucleotides, the CDR3 is TGTGCCAGCAGGGGGGAGGGGGCTAGCGGCTACACCTTC.

The sample holds many counts of this clonotype. Germline is not matched at one junction end, which may reflect a read error. This CDR3 reads CASSLDFRETQYF. The CDR3 DNA follows: TGTGCCAGTAGTCTAGACTTCCGAGAGACCCAGTACTTC. This sequence joins TRBV19 and TRBJ2-5; D is unclear. Germline lookup yields CDR1 LNHDA and CDR2 SQIVND (reference sequence). The CDR3 covers 13 residues.

This clonotype was seen a handful of times. V usage is TRBV20-1 and J usage is TRBJ2-5, with D perhaps assigned TRBD1 or TRBD2 (6 bases each). With 3 bases removed from V and 7 bases from J, the gap between germline ends came to 15 bases. This CDR3 is 13 amino acids long. From germline, CDR1 is DFQATT and CDR2 SNEGSKA (reference sequence). CDR3 sequence: CSASQTRGGTQYF. The CDR3 DNA reads TGCAGTGCTAGCCAGACTAGAGGGGGGACCCAGTACTTC.

This clonotype was observed at least ten times. V usage is TRBV10-3 and J usage is TRBJ1-5; no firm D call. CDR1 is ENHRY, CDR2 SYGVKD, per germline. This CDR3 is built from 15 residues. The V gene lost 5 bases and the J gene lost 0 bases, with 11 bases spanning the gap. The CDR3 is CAISFGADSNQPQHF. CDR3 sequence (DNA): TGTGCCATCAGTTTTGGCGCCGATAGCAATCAGCCCCAGCATTTT.

This clonotype appeared many times. V gene TRBV10-3 combines with J gene TRBJ1-1, with unresolved D. The CDR3 has 13 residues. CDR1 ENHRY and CDR2 SYGVKD come from the germline V gene. V was trimmed by 4 bases and J by 1 base, leaving 7 bases between them. The CDR3 DNA sequence: TGTGCCATCAGTGGGACCAAGAACACTGAAGCTTTCTTT. Protein sequence: CAISGTKNTEAFF.

This clonotype was observed a few times. V is TRBV5-8 and J is TRBJ1-2, with unresolved D. The length of the CDR3 is 14 residues. Germline loops: CDR1 SGHTS, CDR2 YDEGEE. V gave up 4 bases and J gave up 8 bases, with 18 bases separating them. The CDR3 region has the DNA TGTGCCAGCAGCCCCCCCACTGATCTTTACGGCTACACCTTC. It translates to CASSPPTDLYGYTF.

In regard to this clonotype: Sequence at one end of the junction differs from germline and may be a read error. The CDR3, as DNA: TGTGCCAGCAGTTACTCTACGACAGCGAACACTGAAGCTTTCTTT. Its translation is CASSYSTTANTEAFF. The genes are TRBV10-3 and TRBJ1-1, with a tentative D call TRBD1 (5 bases). Germline V gives CDR1 ENHRY, CDR2 SYGVKD. The CDR3 has 15 residues.

The chain uses TRBV2 and TRBJ1-6; 7 nucleotides align to TRBD1. The J segment lost 8 bases and the V segment lost 6 bases, leaving 10 bases of the junction unmatched. Germline assignment: CDR1 SNHLY and CDR2 FYNNEI. The CDR3 spans 15 residues. Written as DNA, the CDR3 is TGTGCCAGCAGGCAAAAGGGAGGGGGCGATTCACCCCTCCACTTT. Translation: CASRQKGGGDSPLHF.

This clonotype was found once. This chain joins TRBV25-1 and TRBJ1-6; D gene ambiguous. There are 15 residues in the CDR3. The germline V gene has CDR1 MGHDK and CDR2 SYGVNS. In nucleotides, the CDR3 is TGTGCTAGAGATAGGAGGGAAAGGGCGAATTCACCCCTCCACTTT. Translated: CARDRRERANSPLHF.

For this clonotype: A junction end diverges from the germline sequence, so it may reflect a read error. This chain joins TRBV7-9 and TRBJ1-1; D is perhaps TRBD1 (5 bases). The CDR3 runs to 14 residues. Germline V gene lookup returns CDR1 SEHNR and CDR2 FQNEAQ (reference sequence). The CDR3 nucleotides are TGTGCCAGCAGGCCCGACAGTACAAACACTGGAGCTTTCTTT. Translation gives CASRPDSTNTGAFF.